This TCR beta chain was recovered during a study of CD8 T cells in Susac syndrome. V dropped 1 base and J dropped 5; count of bases not matched to a gene: 8. The germline CDR1 and CDR2 sequences are LGHNA and YSLEER. The length of the CDR3 is 15 residues. Sequencing of TCR beta was undertaken in CD8+ and CD4+ T cells derived from blood. Included as multiple sclerosis controls were treatment-naive patients who had stable or active relapsing-remitting disease. TEMRA cells were FACS-enriched, while CD8+ and CD4+ T cells were negatively isolated. Reverse transcription of roughly 0.5 to 1 ug RNA was carried out with random hexamers. TCRdb independently ran MiXCR on the immunoSEQ multiplex PCR reads; one entry per CDR3 protein. Seen here are 250,000 to 350,000 distinct CDR3 sequences, under 95% observed once, and the top ten hold roughly 0.059%.

The chain is built from TRBV4-3 and TRBJ2-7; 7 bases match TRBD2. This TCR was sampled from a human donor with multiple sclerosis. Specimen: CD4+ T cells from PBMCs. The CDR3 sequence is CASSQGRLAADEQYF. For the CDR3, the DNA is TGCGCCAGCAGCCAAGGCCGACTAGCCGCGGACGAGCAGTACTTC.